This T cell receptor beta chain stems from a study of siplizumab effects on memory and regulatory T cells. About this clone: The antigen is not known.

Germline V gene lookup returns CDR1 GTSNPN and CDR2 SVGIG (reference sequence). Trimming took off 0 bases at V and 0 bases at J, with 14 bases between the two ends. The length of the CDR3 is 17 residues. Study-wide points: The apparent diversity of naive T cells exceeded that of memory cells, and naive T cells seemed to make a major contribution to the alloresponse.

Here immunoSEQ multiplex PCR was the method, and the copy in TCRdb shows in-frame clones only, minus some. In the table there are about 100,000 clones, about 90% of which are singletons. What was sequenced was non-Treg CD4+ T cells sorted from blood. The receptor comes from a human donor in good health. The genes are TRBV30 and TRBJ1-4; D not certain. CDR3 DNA sequence: TGTGCCTGGAGTGTACGTGGAGGATACTCAACTAATGAAAAACTGTTTTTT. This translates into CAWSVRGGYSTNEKLFF.